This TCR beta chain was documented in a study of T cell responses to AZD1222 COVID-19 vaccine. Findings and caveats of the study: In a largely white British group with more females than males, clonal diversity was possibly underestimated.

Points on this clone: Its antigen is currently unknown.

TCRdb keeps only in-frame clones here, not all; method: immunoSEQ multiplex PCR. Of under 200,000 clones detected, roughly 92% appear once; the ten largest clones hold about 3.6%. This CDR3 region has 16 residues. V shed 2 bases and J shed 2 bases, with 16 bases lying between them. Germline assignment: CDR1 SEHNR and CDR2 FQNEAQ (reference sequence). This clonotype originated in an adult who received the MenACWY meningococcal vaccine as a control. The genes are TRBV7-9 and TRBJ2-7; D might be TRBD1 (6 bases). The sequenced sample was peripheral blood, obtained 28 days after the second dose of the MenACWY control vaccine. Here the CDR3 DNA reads TGTGCCAGCAGCTTAACTAATTGGGGGCAAGCCTACGAGCAGTACTTC. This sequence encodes CASSLTNWGQAYEQYF.